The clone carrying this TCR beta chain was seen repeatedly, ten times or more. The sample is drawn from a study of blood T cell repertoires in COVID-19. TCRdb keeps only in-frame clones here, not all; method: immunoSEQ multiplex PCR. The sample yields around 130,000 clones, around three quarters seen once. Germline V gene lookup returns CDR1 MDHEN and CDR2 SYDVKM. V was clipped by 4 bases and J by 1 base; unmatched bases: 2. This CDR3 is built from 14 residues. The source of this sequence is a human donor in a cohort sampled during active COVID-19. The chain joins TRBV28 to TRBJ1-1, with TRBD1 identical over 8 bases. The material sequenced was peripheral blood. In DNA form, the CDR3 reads TGTGCCAGCAGTTCACAGGGGGGGAACACTGAAGCTTTCTTT. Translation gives CASSSQGGNTEAFF.